Described below is a single T cell receptor (beta chain) sequence and its context. Data came from immunoSEQ multiplex PCR; TCRdb stores just in-frame clones and leaves some out. The table records under 55,000 clones, 80% to 90% of them present only once. This sample is drawn from a study of OX40 agonist ivuxolimab in advanced cancers. In the study overall: Intravenous ivuxolimab at 0.01 to 10 mg/kg was given to patients every 2 weeks. Hepatocellular carcinoma, melanoma, renal cell or head and neck cancer was diagnosed in the dose-escalation patients.

The CDR3 has 14 amino acids. V shed 4 bases, J shed 1 base, and the junction held 4 bases outside the gene matches. CDR1 and CDR2 from the germline V gene are SGHRS and YFSETQ. Collection of blood occurred at baseline, at cycle 4 day 1, and at cycle 7 day 1. The input for sequencing was CD4+ or CD8+ T cells sorted from blood, taken in a trial of the OX40 agonist ivuxolimab. The chain combines TRBV5-1 with TRBJ2-5; TRBD1 agrees at 7 bases. This clonotype was sampled from an adult with an advanced solid tumor such as melanoma, head and neck, liver or kidney cancer. This CDR3 reads CASSPTGLQETQYF. In DNA form, the CDR3 reads TGCGCCAGCAGCCCGACAGGGCTCCAAGAGACCCAGTACTTC.